The source of this T cell receptor beta chain is a study of PD-L1 blockade in urothelial cancer. As to time point: peripheral blood 6 weeks after treatment start. Spike-ins of synthetic TCR analog templates went into each PCR. The method was immunoSEQ multiplex PCR; TCRdb's version includes in-frame clones alone and lacks a portion of them. The sample lists some 40,000 clones, about 90% occurring once. The sequenced sample was PBMCs, obtained around atezolizumab (anti-PD-L1) treatment. This clonotype originated in a man between 70 and 80 years old with urothelial cancer.

In DNA, the CDR3 is TGCGCCAGCAGCTCGACCTCGACAGGGTCCAACGAGCAGTACTTC. It encodes CASSSTSTGSNEQYF. The chain combines TRBV5-1 with TRBJ2-7; 7 nucleotides align to TRBD1. CDR3 size: 15 residues. V was pared by 3 bases and J by 5 bases, with 11 bases of the junction left unmatched. Per the germline V gene, CDR1 is SGHRS and CDR2 is YFSETQ.